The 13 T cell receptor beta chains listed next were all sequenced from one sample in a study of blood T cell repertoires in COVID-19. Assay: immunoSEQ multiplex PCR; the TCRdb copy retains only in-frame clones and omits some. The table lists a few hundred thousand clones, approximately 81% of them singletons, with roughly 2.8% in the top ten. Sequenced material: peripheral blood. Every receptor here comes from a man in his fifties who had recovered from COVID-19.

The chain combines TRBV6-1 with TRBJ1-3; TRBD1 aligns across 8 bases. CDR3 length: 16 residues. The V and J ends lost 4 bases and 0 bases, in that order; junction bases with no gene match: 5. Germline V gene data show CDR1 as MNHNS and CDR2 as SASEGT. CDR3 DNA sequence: TGTGCCAGCAGTGTCCAAACAGGGGGCTCTGGAAACACCATATATTTT. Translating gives CASSVQTGGSGNTIYF.

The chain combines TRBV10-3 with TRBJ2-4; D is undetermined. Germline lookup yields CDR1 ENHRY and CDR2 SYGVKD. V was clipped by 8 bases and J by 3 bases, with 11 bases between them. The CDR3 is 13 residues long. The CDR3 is CAISVNNKNIQYF. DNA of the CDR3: TGTGCCATCTCAGTAAACAACAAAAACATTCAGTACTTC.

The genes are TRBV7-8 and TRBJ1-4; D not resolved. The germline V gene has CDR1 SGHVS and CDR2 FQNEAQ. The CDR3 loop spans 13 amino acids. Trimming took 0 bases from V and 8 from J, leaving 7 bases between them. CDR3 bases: TGTGCCAGCAGCTTAGCCCCCCCGGAAAAACTGTTTTTT. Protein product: CASSLAPPEKLFF.

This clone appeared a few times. The CDR3 protein is CASSPSIQGPNEKLFF. The CDR3 bases are TGTGCCAGCAGCCCATCAATACAGGGTCCTAATGAAAAACTGTTTTTT. V gene TRBV14 combines with J gene TRBJ1-4, with a possible D match to TRBD1 (6 bases). Germline V lookup: CDR1 SGHDN, CDR2 FVKESK. The CDR3 is 16 amino acids. Trimming removed 4 bases from V and 3 bases from J, with 15 bases in between.

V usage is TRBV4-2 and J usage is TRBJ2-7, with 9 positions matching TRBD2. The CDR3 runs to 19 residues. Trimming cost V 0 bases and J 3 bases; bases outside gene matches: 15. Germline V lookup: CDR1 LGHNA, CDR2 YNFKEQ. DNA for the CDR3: TGTGCCAGCAGCCAAGATTTTGGCGGGAGGGCGCGTATTTTCTACGAGCAGTACTTC. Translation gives CASSQDFGGRARIFYEQYF.

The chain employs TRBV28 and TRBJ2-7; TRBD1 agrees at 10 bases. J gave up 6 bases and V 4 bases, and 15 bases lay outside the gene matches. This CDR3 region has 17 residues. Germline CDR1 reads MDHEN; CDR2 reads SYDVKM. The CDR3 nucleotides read TGTGCCAGCAGTTCCCTTCTACGACAGGGGGCGCCTTCCGAGCAGTACTTC. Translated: CASSSLLRQGAPSEQYF. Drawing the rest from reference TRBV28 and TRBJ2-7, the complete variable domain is DVKVTQSSRYLVKRTGEKVFLECVQDMDHENMFWYRQDPGLGLRLIYFSYDVKMKEKGDIPEGYSVSREKKERFSLILESASTNQTSMYLCASSSLLRQGAPSEQYFGPGTRLTVT.

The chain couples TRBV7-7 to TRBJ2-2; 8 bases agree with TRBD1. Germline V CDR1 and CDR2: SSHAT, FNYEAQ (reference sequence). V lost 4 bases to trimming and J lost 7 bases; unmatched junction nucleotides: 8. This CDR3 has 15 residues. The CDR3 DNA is TGTGCCAGCAGCTCGTCGCAGGGGGCGATCGGGGAGCTGTTTTTT. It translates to CASSSSQGAIGELFF. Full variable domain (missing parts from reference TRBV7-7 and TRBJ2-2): GAGVSQSPRYKVTKRGQDVTLRCDPISSHATLYWYQQALGQGPEFLTYFNYEAQPDKSGLPSDRFSAERPEGSISTLTIQRTEQRDSAMYRCASSSSQGAIGELFFGEGSRLTVL.

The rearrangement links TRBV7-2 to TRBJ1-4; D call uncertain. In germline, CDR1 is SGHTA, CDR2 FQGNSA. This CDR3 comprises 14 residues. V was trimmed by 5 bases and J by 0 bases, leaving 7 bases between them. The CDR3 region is CASSPSPTNEKLFF. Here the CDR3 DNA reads TGTGCCAGCAGCCCATCCCCAACTAATGAAAAACTGTTTTTT.

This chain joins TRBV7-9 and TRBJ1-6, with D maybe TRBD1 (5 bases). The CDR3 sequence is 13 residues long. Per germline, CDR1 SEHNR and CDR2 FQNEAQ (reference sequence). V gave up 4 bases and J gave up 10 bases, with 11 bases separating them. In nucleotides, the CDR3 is TGTGCCAGCAGCTACGGGGGAGTCTCACCCCTCCACTTT. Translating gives CASSYGGVSPLHF.

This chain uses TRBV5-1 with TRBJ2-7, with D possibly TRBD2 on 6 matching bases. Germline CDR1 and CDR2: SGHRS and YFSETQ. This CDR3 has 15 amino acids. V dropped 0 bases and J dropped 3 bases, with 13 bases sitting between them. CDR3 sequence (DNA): TGCGCCAGCAGCTTGGGAGGTAGCGGTTTCTACGAGCAGTACTTC. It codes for CASSLGGSGFYEQYF. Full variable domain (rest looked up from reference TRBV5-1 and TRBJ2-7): KAGVTQTPRYLIKTRGQQVTLSCSPISGHRSVSWYQQTPGQGLQFLFEYFSETQRNKGNFPGRFSGRQFSNSRSEMNVSTLELGDSALYLCASSLGGSGFYEQYFGPGTRLTVT.

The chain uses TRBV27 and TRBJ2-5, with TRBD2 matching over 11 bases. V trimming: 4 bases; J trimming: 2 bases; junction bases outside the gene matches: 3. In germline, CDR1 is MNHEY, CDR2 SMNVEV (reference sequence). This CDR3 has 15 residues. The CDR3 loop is CASSSLAGGQETQYF. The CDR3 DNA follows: TGTGCCAGCAGTTCCCTAGCGGGAGGTCAAGAGACCCAGTACTTC.

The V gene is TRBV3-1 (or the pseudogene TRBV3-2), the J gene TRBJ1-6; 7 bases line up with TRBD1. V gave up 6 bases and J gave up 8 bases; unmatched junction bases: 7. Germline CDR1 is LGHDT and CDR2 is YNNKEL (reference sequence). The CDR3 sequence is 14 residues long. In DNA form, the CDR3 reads TGTGCCAGCAGTGGGACAGAAGGGTATTCACCCCTCCACTTT. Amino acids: CASSGTEGYSPLHF.

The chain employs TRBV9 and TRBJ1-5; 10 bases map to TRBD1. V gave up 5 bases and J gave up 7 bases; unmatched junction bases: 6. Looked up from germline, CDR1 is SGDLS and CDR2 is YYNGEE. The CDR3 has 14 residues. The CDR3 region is CASSGQGVRQPQHF. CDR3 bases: TGTGCCAGCAGTGGACAGGGGGTTCGACAGCCCCAGCATTTT.